This T cell receptor beta chain was sequenced for a study of OX40 agonist ivuxolimab in advanced cancers. In terms of the full investigation: The costimulatory receptor OX40 (CD134) was targeted by ivuxolimab, a fully human IgG2 agonistic monoclonal antibody. Intravenous ivuxolimab was administered to patients every 2 weeks at six dose levels: 0.01, 0.1, 0.3, 1.5, 3 and 10 mg/kg. Of the 50 to 55 patients in dose escalation, some 20 had hepatocellular carcinoma, about 15 had melanoma, 9 had renal cell carcinoma and 9 had head and neck cancer. The dose-escalation cohort was approximately 83% male with a mean age of approximately 60 years, ranging from 23 to 79. Prior anti-PD-1, anti-PD-L1 or anti-CTLA-4 therapy was permitted, and checkpoint inhibitors had been received by about two fifths of dose-escalation patients. Partial responses were achieved by three dose-escalation patients, of whom one had hepatocellular carcinoma and two had cutaneous melanoma. Peripheral TCRbeta sequencing aimed to test whether ivuxolimab altered TCR sequence diversity and caused clonal T-cell expansion. The paper covers the monotherapy dose-escalation part of the phase I ivuxolimab trial, which included N ≈ 52 patients.

For sequencing of the TCRbeta CDR3 region, genomic DNA was extracted from the sorted cells. TCRbeta CDR3 regions were sequenced using the immunoSEQ Assay. Imported from immuneACCESS, the table was reduced by TCRdb to in-frame sequences with V and J called. These copies leave out some clones; in studies compared against another copy, an unresolved V gene accounts for under half, and the cause of the remainder is not known. The sample has around 70,000 clones on record, roughly 84% of them singletons. The ten largest clones capture 6.9% of the sample. Comment on this clone: The antigen it recognizes is unknown. No base qualities exist here, and no much larger clone lies one base off it.

Study-level results and caveats: The antigen specificity of the peripheral T cells that underwent clonal expansion was not determined. At doses of 0.1 to 3.0 mg/kg, clonal expansion of both CD4+ and CD8+ blood T cells was observed from baseline to week 6. On average, CD8+ T cells showed more expanded clones than CD4+ T cells after ivuxolimab. In the 0.1-3.0 mg/kg groups, partial responders had among the lowest normalized peripheral clonal expansion, particularly in CD8+ T cells. Low levels of normalized T-cell clonal expansion were also seen in some nonresponding patients.

The trial excluded patients who had a history of autoimmune disease or who were on systemic immunosuppression. Peripheral blood for TCR sequencing was collected from all dose cohorts at baseline, on cycle 4 day 1, and on cycle 7 day 1. The samples were drawn from a first-in-human, open-label, multicenter phase I dose-escalation trial of ivuxolimab. The trial enrolled adults with locally advanced or metastatic head and neck squamous cell, hepatocellular, melanoma or renal cell carcinoma. Before TCR sequencing, CD4+ T cells and CD8+ T cells were sorted from peripheral blood as separate populations. From the cysteine through the phenylalanine, the CDR3 covers 16 amino acids. The retained sequence is limited to the CDR3, 48 bases, with the frame set at the first base. The germline V gene sets CDR1 to SGHVS and CDR2 to FNYEAQ. The V end loses 1 base and the J end loses 0 bases, and a stretch of 10 bases separates them.

The receptor was isolated from an adult with an advanced solid tumor such as melanoma, head and neck, liver or kidney cancer. The rearrangement combines TRBV7-6 with TRBJ2-1, with the D gene call left open. Sequencing was performed on CD4+ or CD8+ T cells sorted from blood, taken in a trial of the OX40 agonist ivuxolimab. The sequence in DNA is TGTGCCAGCAGCTTAGGGGCAGATAGCTCCTACAATGAGCAGTTCTTC. Its translation reads: CASSLGADSSYNEQFF.